Listed below are T cell receptor beta chains from one sample, sequenced in a study of T-cell memory formation after mild COVID-19. A single record per CDR3 protein comes from TCRdb applying MiXCR to the 5' RACE reads. This sample has 300,000 to 400,000 distinct CDR3 sequences; more than 15% occur once, and the top ten carry approximately 20%. Sequencing was performed on PBMCs or a T cell subset sorted from them (not recorded which). Source of these receptors: a man aged 18 to 30 who had mild COVID-19 (a few samples of this study predate the infection). Cell type and time point are not known. Each CDR3 is given with its conserved first and last residue. Fields, in order: D gene, clone size, V gene, J gene, CDR3 DNA, CDR3 protein. A D gene is named only where the DNA matches it firmly. Rows may omit the clone size; those that give it use once, few, many or a size class.

>-|few|TRBV2|TRBJ2-3
TGTGCCAGTCCGCAGGACGCTAGCACAGATACGCAGTATTTT
CASPQDASTDTQYF
>-|-|TRBV11-1|TRBJ2-2
TGTGCCAGCAGCTTCTGGACCGGGGAGCTGTTTTTT
CASSFWTGELFF
>TRBD2|-|TRBV4-1|TRBJ2-3
TGCGCCAGCAGCCAACCCATCCTGGTTAGCGGGAACACAGATACGCAGTATTTT
CASSQPILVSGNTDTQYF
>-|-|TRBV4-3|TRBJ1-6
TGCGCCAGCAGCCTGCATCATGACAGCTCCTATAATTCACCCCTCCACTTT
CASSLHHDSSYNSPLHF
>TRBD1|-|TRBV27|TRBJ2-7
TGTGCCAGCAGTTTAGGGACCGGGACAGGGGGCTACTACGAGCAGTACTTC
CASSLGTGTGGYYEQYF
>-|-|TRBV6-6|TRBJ1-5
TGTGCCAGCACCCCCCATGGGGGGATAGAAAGCAATCAGCCCCAGCATTTT
CASTPHGGIESNQPQHF
>TRBD2|few|TRBV12-5|TRBJ2-3
TGTGCTAGTGGCGCCCTAGCGGGGGGCAGGGATACGCAGTATTTT
CASGALAGGRDTQYF
>-|few|TRBV7-3|TRBJ2-6
TGTGCCAGCAGCCAAACAGGCAGCTCCTCTGGGGCCAACGTCCTGACTTTC
CASSQTGSSSGANVLTF
>TRBD1|few|TRBV5-6|TRBJ1-5
TGTGCCAGCAGCTTGGGGAGGGGGCGCAATCAGCCCCAGCATTTT
CASSLGRGRNQPQHF
>-|-|TRBV30|TRBJ1-6
TGTGCCTGGAAAGGTCCGGGGATTTCACCCCTCCACTTT
CAWKGPGISPLHF
>-|few|TRBV19|TRBJ2-1
TGTGCCAGTAGTGTCTGGGTGCGCTCCTACAATGAGCAGTTCTTC
CASSVWVRSYNEQFF
>-|-|TRBV6-5|TRBJ2-1
TGTGCCTGCAGTACACGCGACCGGGATGGGCAGTTCTTC
CACSTRDRDGQFF
>-|-|TRBV19|TRBJ1-5
TGTGCCAGTAGTAGTCCGTATAGCAATCAGCCCCAGCATTTT
CASSSPYSNQPQHF